Presented here are 22 T cell receptor beta chains from one specimen sequenced in a study of T cell repertoires in cytomegalovirus infection. TCRdb ran MiXCR on the reads and lists one entry per CDR3 protein. The data hold more than 500,000 distinct CDR3 sequences, with 16% observed a single time. The sequenced material came from CD8+ T cells from PBMCs. The receptors were gathered from a human donor in good health (CMV status not recorded). Some clones in this sample may be carry-over from other donors' samples.

This clonotype appeared a few times. DNA of the CDR3: TGTGCCACCAGCAGAGATCGGGGGGCTGCCCATGGCTACACCTTC. Translating gives CATSRDRGAAHGYTF. J is TRBJ1-2 and V is TRBV15; possible D gene TRBD1, 6 bases. CDR3 length: 15 amino acids. CDR1 and CDR2 (germline): LNHNV, YYDKDF (reference sequence). Trimming took 0 bases from V and 6 from J, leaving 14 bases between them.

As for this clonotype: A much larger clone differs by one base, so this may be a read error. The chain is built from TRBV7-3 and TRBJ1-6; D is unclear. The CDR3 is made up of 14 amino acids. Germline V gene lookup returns CDR1 SGHTA and CDR2 FQGTGA. CDR3 nucleotide sequence: TGTGCCAGCAGCTTATCACCCAATAATTCACCCCTCCCCTTT. Residues: CASSLSPNNSPLPF.

As for this clonotype: A read error may produce the germline difference seen at one junction end. The rearrangement links TRBV7-8 to TRBJ2-5, with 14 nucleotides matching TRBD2. Germline-derived CDR1 and CDR2 are SGHVS and FQNEAQ. The CDR3 has 18 residues. CDR3 nucleotide sequence: TGTGCAAGCAGACGGGGGACTAGCGGGAGTCTGGCACAAGAGACCCAGTACTTC. It codes for CASRRGTSGSLAQETQYF.

V and J are TRBV3-1 and TRBJ1-3; D not resolved. Deletions cut 0 bases from V and 0 bases from J, with 9 bases between. CDR3 length equals 16 residues. The germline CDR1 and CDR2 sequences are LGHDT and YNNKEL (reference sequence). CDR3 protein: CASSQDGIFSGNTIYF. CDR3 DNA sequence: TGTGCCAGCAGCCAAGATGGCATATTCTCTGGAAACACCATATATTTT. Drawing the rest from reference TRBV3-1 and TRBJ1-3, the complete variable domain is DTAVSQTPKYLVTQMGNDKSIKCEQNLGHDTMYWYKQDSKKFLKIMFSYNNKELIINETVPNRFSPKSPDKAHLNLHINSLELGDSAVYFCASSQDGIFSGNTIYFGEGSWLTVV.

This clonotype was picked up many times. J is TRBJ2-7 and V is TRBV28, with 7 bases that match TRBD2. Germline V gene sequence: CDR1 MDHEN, CDR2 SYDVKM. Germline trimming cut 9 bases from V and 0 bases from J; bases unmatched to any gene: 11. CDR3 length: 15 amino acids. The CDR3 region is CASSSPGEGSYEQYF. The CDR3 region has the DNA TGTGCCAGTTCCTCTCCTGGGGAGGGCTCCTACGAGCAGTACTTC.

Note on this clonotype: This may be a read error: a much more frequent sequence differs by one nucleotide. The J gene is TRBJ2-3, the V gene TRBV7-4; D not certain. Germline V gene data show CDR1 as SGHVT and CDR2 as SQSDAQ. Between the trimmed V and J ends, which lost 9 bases and 0 bases, there was a span of 10 bases. This CDR3 contains 13 residues. The CDR3 nucleotides are TGTGCCAGAACACACATTAGCACAGATACGCAGTATTTT. Translating it yields CARTHISTDTQYF.

This clonotype came up many times. The chain uses TRBV7-3 and TRBJ2-5; 7 bases are shared with TRBD2. CDR3 length: 16 amino acids. V was pared by 5 bases and J by 2 bases, with 11 bases of the junction left unmatched. Germline CDR1 is SGHTA and CDR2 is FQGTGA. CDR3 protein: CASSPTGGSLQETQYF. The DNA of the CDR3 is TGTGCCAGCAGCCCCACGGGGGGATCCCTTCAAGAGACCCAGTACTTC.

This clonotype was seen many times. The chain joins TRBV12-5 to TRBJ2-3; D call uncertain. Trimming cost V 5 bases and J 2 bases, with 8 bases left between them. The CDR3 extends over 13 amino acids. Germline CDR1 is LGHNT and CDR2 is FRNRAP. Here the CDR3 reads CASGDSNTDTQYF. DNA of the CDR3: TGTGCTAGTGGTGACTCTAACACAGATACGCAGTATTTT.

This clonotype was seen at least ten times. This chain uses TRBV7-6 with TRBJ2-7; 7 bases map to TRBD1. The CDR3 consists of 14 residues. Germline values: CDR1 SGHVS, CDR2 FNYEAQ. The trim removed 4 bases at V and 5 bases at J, leaving 8 bases unmatched. The chain's CDR3 is CASSWTGGSNEQYF. The CDR3 nucleotides read TGTGCCAGCAGCTGGACAGGTGGGAGCAACGAGCAGTACTTC.

The V and J genes are TRBV27 and TRBJ1-5; tentative D call: TRBD1 (5 bases). The germline CDR1 and CDR2 sequences are MNHEY and SMNVEV (reference sequence). The length of the CDR3 is 15 residues. V was shortened by 10 bases and J by 1 base, with 17 bases between the two germline ends. The CDR3 DNA is TGTGCCACCAAACAGGTCACCCAAAGCAATCAGCCCCAGCATTTT. Residues: CATKQVTQSNQPQHF.

This clonotype has at least ten counts. The CDR3 DNA reads TGTGCCAGCAGCTCAGGGGGCAGAAATCAGCCCCAGCATTTT. It translates to CASSSGGRNQPQHF. The chain carries TRBV7-9 and TRBJ1-5, with 8 bases identical to TRBD1. The CDR3 runs 14 residues. CDR1 is SEHNR and CDR2 is FQNEAQ in the germline V gene (reference sequence). After removal of 4 bases from V and 4 bases from J, the junction contained 3 bases not matched to a gene.

The chain is built from TRBV28 and TRBJ1-1; D is unresolved. Per germline, CDR1 MDHEN and CDR2 SYDVKM. Trimming pared 5 bases from V and 1 base from J, leaving 23 bases between. This CDR3 is 18 amino acids long. The CDR3 spells CASSPPGQHKTSNTEAFF. Written as DNA, the CDR3 is TGTGCCAGCAGTCCCCCGGGTCAGCACAAAACCTCGAACACTGAAGCTTTCTTT.

This clonotype was picked up many times. V is TRBV4-2 and J is TRBJ2-5, with 8 bases that match TRBD1. Looked up from germline, CDR1 is LGHNA and CDR2 is YNFKEQ. The junction had 9 bases not matched to a gene; V was cut back by 0 bases and J by 9 bases. CDR3 length: 15 residues. The CDR3, as DNA: TGTGCCAGCAGCCAAGAGACAGGGGACTTAGGGGCCCAGTACTTC. Protein product: CASSQETGDLGAQYF.

The chain links TRBV4-1 to TRBJ2-2, with TRBD2 matching 7 bases. The J segment lost 4 bases and the V segment lost 4 bases, leaving 6 bases of the junction unmatched. This CDR3 comprises 15 residues. CDR1 MGHRA and CDR2 YSYEKL come from the germline V gene. The CDR3 region is CASSPLASGTGELFF. The CDR3 region has the DNA TGCGCCAGCAGCCCCCTCGCTAGCGGCACCGGGGAGCTGTTTTTT.

This clonotype has a count of ten or more. The chain joins TRBV6-1 to TRBJ2-5, with D perhaps matching TRBD2 (6 bases). V was trimmed by 3 bases and J by 7 bases, leaving 18 bases between them. The CDR3 covers 15 residues. Germline V gene lookup returns CDR1 MNHNS and CDR2 SASEGT. CDR3 nucleotide sequence: TGTGCCAGCAGTGACAGTCTAGCGATCGCTGGGACCCAGTACTTC. Its translation: CASSDSLAIAGTQYF.

The rearrangement joins TRBV10-3 to TRBJ1-1; D is possibly TRBD1 (6 bases). V was trimmed by 3 bases and J by 10 bases, leaving 15 bases between them. This CDR3 is built from 13 residues. Germline V CDR1 and CDR2: ENHRY, SYGVKD. CDR3 sequence (DNA): TGTGCCATCAGTGAAAGCAGGGGTCAGGGAGCTTTCTTT. As protein: CAISESRGQGAFF.

The gene calls are TRBV5-4 and TRBJ2-7; D possibly uses TRBD1 or TRBD2 (6 bases each). Trimming shortened V by 3 bases and J by 8 bases, and 12 bases separated the two germline ends. The CDR3 totals 12 residues. Germline V gene data show CDR1 as SGHNT and CDR2 as YYREEE (reference sequence). The CDR3 loop is CASSSWRDKQYF. The CDR3 DNA reads as TGTGCCAGCAGCTCGTGGCGGGACAAGCAGTACTTC.

This clonotype was observed a few times. The rearrangement uses TRBV5-1 and TRBJ2-7; D ambiguous. This CDR3 comprises 13 residues. V dropped 1 base and J dropped 2 bases, with 7 bases sitting between them. From germline, CDR1 is SGHRS and CDR2 YFSETQ. The CDR3 nucleotides read TGCGCCAGCAGCTTGCGCAGAGCCTACGAGCAGTACTTC. It translates to CASSLRRAYEQYF.

There are many counts of this clonotype. The junction differs from germline at one of its ends, possibly a read error. CDR3 in DNA: TGTGCCAGCAGCTTAGGGGGAATGACCTACGAGCAGTACTTC. Translation: CASSLGGMTYEQYF. V and J are TRBV12-3 or TRBV12-4 and TRBJ2-7; possible D gene TRBD1, 6 bases. The length of the CDR3 is 14 residues.

The CDR3 nucleotides are TGTGCCAGCAGACTGAATGGACGGAGCTCCTACAATGAGCAGTTCTTC. Translated: CASRLNGRSSYNEQFF. The rearrangement links TRBV27 to TRBJ2-1; D ambiguous. The germline V gene has CDR1 MNHEY and CDR2 SMNVEV (reference sequence). The CDR3 runs 16 residues. V lost 6 bases and J lost 0, with 15 bases in between.

Worth noting for this clonotype: Sequence at one end of the junction differs from germline and may be a read error. This chain connects TRBV4-2 to TRBJ2-7; 7 bases line up with TRBD1. This CDR3 contains 16 residues. CDR1 and CDR2 from the germline V gene are LGHNA and YNFKEQ. The CDR3 here is CASSQYDRDASYEQNF. CDR3 in DNA: TGTGCCAGCAGCCAATACGACAGGGACGCATCCTACGAGCAGAACTTC.

The gene calls are TRBV7-9 and TRBJ2-2; the match to TRBD2 covers 8 bases. CDR3 length: 16 residues. V trimming: 4 bases; J trimming: 1 base; junction bases outside the gene matches: 5. The V gene's germline CDR1 is SEHNR and CDR2 FQNEAQ (reference sequence). This chain's CDR3 is CASSSIAGWNTGELFF. CDR3 nucleotides: TGTGCCAGCAGCTCAATAGCGGGATGGAACACCGGGGAGCTGTTTTTT.